This T cell receptor beta chain was identified during a study of blood T cell repertoires in COVID-19 (dated by TCRdb to the early 2020s). The study in broad terms: Samples from collaborators originated in the United States, Italy and Spain and spanned both the acute and convalescent phases of COVID-19. The material from the prospective study consisted of cDNA or gDNA derived from T cells, B-cell-depleted T cells, or PBMCs. Subjects who had been exposed to COVID-19, were actively infected with it, or had recovered from it provided the deeply sampled blood TCRbeta repertoires that made up the dataset. The repertoires were released in a freely available public database intended as a resource for research on the immune response to SARS-CoV-2. The samples were drawn from two sources: the first 160 participants of the ongoing ImmuneRACE study, and 1,000 to 1,500 subjects contributed by 6 global collaborators. The sample metadata nearly always contained a de-identified subject ID, COVID-19 status, age in years and sex. Where available, HLA class I and class II types were taken from metadata supplied by the sample provider and were not determined by assay-based typing. Paper-wide results and their limitations: The amount of clinical and demographic metadata varied by source and participant and was provided uncurated.

For this clone: What this receptor recognizes is not known. No much larger clone exists at a distance of one base, and base qualities are not known.

Enrolling through a virtual design, the prospective study's participants ranged in age from roughly 18 to 100 years and lived across approximately 25 United States geographic areas. To assign participants to cohorts, the prospective study relied on clinical history that participants themselves reported in a screening survey and a study questionnaire. In the prospective study, mobile phlebotomists collected whole blood, serum and a nasopharyngeal or oropharyngeal swab from each participant. Prospective study participants could optionally give additional blood draws and questionnaires over an approximately two-month period. Prospective study blood samples were shipped either frozen or at room temperature before DNA extraction. Inclusive of the bounding cysteine and phenylalanine, the CDR3 is 16 residues long. Just CDR3 DNA is preserved here, 48 bases in frame from base 1. V has 4 bases trimmed and J has 5 bases trimmed; junction bases matching no gene number 4. CDR1 and CDR2 (SNHLY, FYNNEI) derive from the germline V gene.

TCRbeta CDR3 regions were amplified from genomic DNA by means of the immunoSEQ Assay, a bias-controlled multiplex PCR. The study's processing was this. Within the assay, amplification of reference gene primers was used to estimate how many nucleated cells each sample contained. Sequence reads were collapsed and filtered to measure the absolute abundance of every unique TCRbeta CDR3 rearrangement. For each sample, productive Simpson clonality was calculated as the square root of Simpson's diversity index over productive rearrangements. The immuneACCESS repertoire file appears here via TCRdb, limited to in-frame rearrangements. These files lack a portion of the clones; in checked studies, under half of the deficit traces to unresolved V genes, and the cause of the others is not known. D and trimming were read from the DNA, whereas the V and J calls and clone size are those reported in that table. This sample gives hundreds of thousands of clones in total; approximately 83% of them show up just once. The top ten hold less than 4% of the sample.

The clonotype originates from a middle-aged woman with acute COVID-19. Sequencing was done on a sample of PBMCs or T cells enriched from blood (not recorded which). This sequence uses TRBV2 and TRBJ2-2, with 13 bases in between that match TRBD2. The CDR3 here reads CASSAPGLAGTGELFF. DNA sequence: TGTGCCAGCAGTGCCCCGGGACTAGCGGGAACCGGGGAGCTGTTTTTT. Outside the CDR3, residues come from the reference TRBV2 and TRBJ2-2 proteins, so the full variable domain is: EPEVTQTPSHQVTQMGQEVILRCVPISNHLYFYWYRQILGQKVEFLVSFYNNEISEKSEIFDDQFSVERPDGSNFTLKIRSTKLEDSAMYFCASSAPGLAGTGELFFGEGSRLTVL.